Listed below are T cell receptor beta chains from one sample, sequenced in a study of blood T cell repertoires in COVID-19. Some clones are missing from TCRdb's copy, which holds only in-frame ones; the method was immunoSEQ multiplex PCR. The sample has some 200,000 clones; about 91% are singletons. Source material: peripheral blood. The receptors were gathered from a man aged 30 to 39 with acute or convalescent COVID-19. The CDR3 runs from the conserved cysteine through the conserved F or W. Fields, in order: D gene, J gene, V gene, CDR3 protein. The D gene is left open where the match is weak.

TRBD2	TRBJ2-7	TRBV5-6	CASSWGASGWRSEQYF
.	TRBJ2-3	TRBV6-2/TRBV6-3	CASSYIGKRVTDTQYF
TRBD2	TRBJ2-4	TRBV28	CASAGREVAKNIQYF
TRBD1	TRBJ1-4	TRBV28	CASSSGQGRIGKLFF
TRBD2	TRBJ2-5	TRBV28	CASRHNQRGETQYF
.	TRBJ1-5	TRBV29-1	CSVADSYSNQPQHF
TRBD1	TRBJ1-6	TRBV6-2/TRBV6-3	CASSSTGYSPLHF
.	TRBJ2-3	TRBV5-1	CASSLGRGTDTQYF
.	TRBJ1-3	TRBV30	CAWSVNGNTIYF
.	TRBJ2-2	TRBV29-1	CSGGGAVNTGELFF
.	TRBJ2-1	TRBV5-1	CASSLERAEQFF
.	TRBJ2-3	TRBV6-4	CASRAQTGLPRGTDTQYF
.	TRBJ2-7	TRBV28	CASSPPGKQYF
.	TRBJ2-2	TRBV28	CASMGSRQTGELFF
TRBD2	TRBJ2-7	TRBV5-5	CASSSTSGRLYEQYF
.	TRBJ2-1	TRBV2	CASSKSYNEQFF
.	TRBJ1-5	TRBV7-8	CASSTQGNQPQHF
.	TRBJ2-1	TRBV7-3	CASSLSSTHNEQFF
TRBD2	TRBJ2-7	TRBV7-9	CASSFGTSGRSYEQYF
TRBD1	TRBJ2-7	TRBV28	CASSPGQGFYEQYF
.	TRBJ1-1	TRBV5-1	CASSREGPEAFF
.	TRBJ1-4	TRBV5-5	CASSLVAATNEKLFF
.	TRBJ2-2	TRBV2	CASSVTNTGELFF
TRBD2	TRBJ2-5	TRBV6-5	CASSAGTSGQETQYF
.	TRBJ1-1	TRBV28	CASRGRVNTEAFF
.	TRBJ2-1	TRBV10-1	CASSETPAGFEQFF
.	TRBJ2-2	TRBV30	CAWSVLFRGSGELFF
TRBD1	TRBJ1-1	TRBV2	CASSDQGGAEAFF
TRBD1	TRBJ2-5	TRBV7-9	CASSSTGGEQTQYF
.	TRBJ1-2	TRBV11-2	CASSLTRVGVEGGYTF
TRBD2	TRBJ2-5	TRBV27	CASSLLTSGQETQYF
TRBD1	TRBJ2-7	TRBV4-1	CASSLGQGANEQYF
TRBD2	TRBJ2-3	TRBV7-9	CASSLLGAGVADTQYF
.	TRBJ2-5	TRBV4-1	CASSQDMGLAETQYF
.	TRBJ2-3	TRBV10-1	CASSDQGKAVDF
.	TRBJ2-3	TRBV24-1	CATSDPERPAQYF
.	TRBJ1-1	TRBV7-9	CASSSPGGATEAFF
TRBD2	TRBJ2-1	TRBV18	CASSPRSLAEGAAVF